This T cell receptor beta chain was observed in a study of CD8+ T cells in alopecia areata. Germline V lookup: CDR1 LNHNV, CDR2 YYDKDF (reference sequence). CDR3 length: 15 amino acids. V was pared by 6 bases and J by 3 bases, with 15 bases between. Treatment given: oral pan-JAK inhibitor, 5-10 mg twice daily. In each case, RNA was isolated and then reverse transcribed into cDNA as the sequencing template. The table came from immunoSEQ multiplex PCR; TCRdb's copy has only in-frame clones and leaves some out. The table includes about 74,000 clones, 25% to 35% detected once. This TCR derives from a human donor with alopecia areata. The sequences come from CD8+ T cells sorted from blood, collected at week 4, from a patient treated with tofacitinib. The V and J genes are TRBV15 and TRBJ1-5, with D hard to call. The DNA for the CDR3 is TGTGCCACCAGTGCGGTCCGGGTTACCAATCAGCCCCAGCATTTT. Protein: CATSAVRVTNQPQHF.